This TCR beta chain is drawn from a study of T cells in Graves' hyperthyroidism and ophthalmopathy. Of note for this clonotype: What it recognizes is unknown.

Findings and limits, study-wide: The model predicted ophthalmopathy a median roughly 6.5 months before onset. Ophthalmopathy and stable hyperthyroidism were told apart by a 13 V-J model. Peripheral blood also featured most of the thyroid clonotypes expanded above 0.001.

On the basis of clinical symptoms, serum thyroxine and TRAb, thyroid ultrasound and orbital computed tomography, diagnoses were made. It was RNA transcripts that yielded the amplified TCR beta CDR3 regions. First-round RT-PCR targeting the TCR CDR3 was performed with the HTBI primer set. TCRdb analysed the multiplex PCR reads with MiXCR anew, one entry per CDR3 protein. The sample consists of more than 500,000 distinct CDR3 sequences, 15% to 20% of them appearing once. The CDR3 length is 14 residues. CDR1 and CDR2 from the germline V gene are LNHNV and YYDKDF (reference sequence). V lost 0 bases and J lost 10, with 13 bases in between.

V gene TRBV15 combines with J gene TRBJ2-1; the D is unclear. The sequence came from a woman between 25 and 40 years old with Graves' ophthalmopathy. The specimen sequenced was blood. This CDR3 is CATSRDWRGFEQFF. The CDR3, as DNA: TGTGCCACCAGCAGAGATTGGAGAGGTTTCGAGCAGTTCTTC.